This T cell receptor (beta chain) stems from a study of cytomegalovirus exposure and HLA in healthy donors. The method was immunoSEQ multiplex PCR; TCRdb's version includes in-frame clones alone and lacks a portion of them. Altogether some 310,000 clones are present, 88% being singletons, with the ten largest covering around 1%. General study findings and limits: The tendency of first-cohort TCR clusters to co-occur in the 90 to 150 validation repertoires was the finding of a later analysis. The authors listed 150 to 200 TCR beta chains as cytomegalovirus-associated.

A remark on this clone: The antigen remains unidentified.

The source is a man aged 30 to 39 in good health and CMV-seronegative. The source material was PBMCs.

The CDR3 region has the DNA TGCGCCAGCAGCCCGACAAATCAGGGTTCCTATGGCTACACCTTC. This codes for CASSPTNQGSYGYTF. V usage is TRBV4-3 and J usage is TRBJ1-2; possible D gene TRBD1, 5 bases. The CDR3 runs 15 residues. Trimming removed 4 bases at V and 4 bases at J, with 16 bases between. CDR1 LGHNA and CDR2 YSLEER come from the germline V gene.